The clone carrying this T cell receptor beta chain showed up just once. Method: immunoSEQ multiplex PCR; TCRdb's copy keeps in-frame clones and lacks some. Of roughly 120,000 clones in the sample, approximately 90% were seen once. From germline, CDR1 is MDHEN and CDR2 SYDVKM. CDR3 length: 16 amino acids. The V and J ends lost 6 bases and 0 bases, in that order; junction bases with no gene match: 9. The source of the sample is a study of blood T cell repertoires in COVID-19. Across the study: Samples of COVID-19 (acute and convalescent) were obtained from the United States, Italy and Spain.

Sample: peripheral blood. This TCR came from a man in his sixties or seventies with active or convalescent COVID-19. The genes are TRBV28 and TRBJ2-7; 9 positions match TRBD2. DNA of the CDR3: TGTGCCAGCAGATCACTGGGACTAGCTCCCTCCTACGAGCAGTACTTC. As protein: CASRSLGLAPSYEQYF.